This T cell receptor beta chain emerged from a study of type 1 regulatory T cells (dated by TCRdb to 2020 to 2023). For the study in its entirety: An in vitro protocol by which a Tr1-enriched, alloantigen-specific CD4 T cell product named T-allo10 was generated was characterized in the study. T-allo10 was being evaluated clinically in patients with hematological malignancies who were receiving allogeneic hematopoietic stem cell transplantation.

T-allo10 cells derived from donors were reported to be host alloantigen-specific and anergic, and to suppress in an alloantigen-specific manner. Sequencing was carried out with an Illumina MiSeq. TCRdb reprocessing: public reads trimmed at Q25 with fastp, clones called with MiXCR, in-frame beta chains kept. Every distinct CDR3 protein forms one entry, paired with its most common genes and DNA. The sample yields approximately 72,000 distinct CDR3 sequences; around 57% were counted once. 7.6% of the sample is taken by the ten largest. As for this clonotype: Its recognized antigen is unknown. No quality values exist for individual bases; no much larger clone is one base distant.

Sample: cultured T cells, either the whole culture or a sorted T cell fraction (not recorded which). The meaning of the sample's cell subset or site label: Tr1-enriched cell product generated in vitro against host alloantigens. This TCR derives from a human donor in good health.

The nucleotide sequence is given as TGCAGTGCTAGGAGAACTAACACTGAAGCTTTCTTT. Its translation reads: CSARRTNTEAFF. This chain joins TRBV20-1 to TRBJ1-1, with no confident D gene call. Relative to germline, V is 3 bases shorter and J is 2 bases shorter, with 7 bases between their ends. The CDR3 numbers 12 residues from cysteine through phenylalanine. Solely the CDR3 DNA is kept, with 36 bases framed from the first base. The germline V gene (reference sequence) gives CDR1 as DFQATT and CDR2 as SNEGSKA.